A single sample gave rise to the 8 T cell receptor beta chains below, sequenced in a study of T cells in Graves' hyperthyroidism and ophthalmopathy. The CDR3 regions of TCR beta were amplified from RNA transcripts. Initially, a first-round RT-PCR of the TCR CDR3 employed the HTBI primer set. Each CDR3 protein gets one entry after TCRdb re-called the multiplex PCR reads with MiXCR. In the table there are approximately 500,000 distinct CDR3 sequences, approximately 44% of which are singletons. Sequenced input: peripheral blood or thyroid tissue (not recorded which). The origin of the receptors is a woman aged 18-29 years with Graves' hyperthyroidism.

Many counts were recorded for this clonotype. J is TRBJ2-5 and V is TRBV5-4, with TRBD1 matching 10 bases. V shed 0 bases, J shed 5 bases, and the junction held 7 bases outside the gene matches. The germline CDR1 and CDR2 sequences are SGHNT and YYREEE (reference sequence). This CDR3 has 16 residues. In nucleotides, the CDR3 is TGTGCCAGCAGCTTGGGCGACAGGGGGCTCGGGGAGACCCAGTACTTC. Encoded protein: CASSLGDRGLGETQYF.

V and J are TRBV2 and TRBJ2-3, with 8 bases aligning to TRBD1. V gave up 7 bases and J gave up 1 base; unmatched junction bases: 7. CDR3 length: 15 amino acids. CDR1 is SNHLY and CDR2 is FYNNEI in the germline V gene. For the CDR3, the DNA is TGTGCCAGCACGCGGACAGGGACTGGCACAGATACGCAGTATTTT. Translating gives CASTRTGTGTDTQYF.

The V gene is TRBV7-6, the J gene TRBJ2-7, with TRBD1 matching 10 bases. CDR3 size: 14 residues. After removal of 5 bases from V and 5 bases from J, the junction contained 6 bases not matched to a gene. Germline loops: CDR1 SGHVS, CDR2 FNYEAQ. The CDR3 sequence is CASSDDRGLNEQYF. The CDR3 DNA is TGTGCCAGCAGCGATGACAGGGGGCTAAACGAGCAGTACTTC. The variable domain in full, with the rest retrieved from reference TRBV7-6 and TRBJ2-7, is GAGVSQSPRYKVTKRGQDVALRCDPISGHVSLYWYRQALGQGPEFLTYFNYEAQQDKSGLPNDRFSAERPEGSISTLTIQRTEQRDSAMYRCASSDDRGLNEQYFGPGTRLTVT.

This clonotype was found many times. The CDR3 DNA follows: TGTGCCAGCAGCTCAGGGACCGGGGCCAACGTCCTGACTTTC. Translation: CASSSGTGANVLTF. The chain carries TRBV7-8 and TRBJ2-6; D is tentatively TRBD1 or TRBD2 (5 bases each). CDR3 length: 14 residues. CDR1 is SGHVS, CDR2 FQNEAQ, per germline. V was shortened by 4 bases and J by 4 bases, with 8 bases between the two germline ends.

This clonotype was seen at least ten times. CDR3 in amino acids: CSALLGDSNQPQHF. DNA for the CDR3: TGCAGTGCTCTACTAGGGGACAGCAATCAGCCCCAGCATTTT. This chain uses TRBV20-1 with TRBJ1-5; the D gene is possibly TRBD1 (5 bases). The germline V gene has CDR1 DFQATT and CDR2 SNEGSKA (reference sequence). V was trimmed by 5 bases and J by 1 base, leaving 12 bases between them. CDR3 size: 14 residues.

CDR3 protein: CAISKRTGGTEAFF. For the CDR3, the DNA is TGTGCCATCAGTAAGCGGACAGGGGGCACTGAAGCTTTCTTT. This chain connects TRBV10-3 to TRBJ1-1, with 10 positions matching TRBD1. Trimming took 5 bases from V and 4 from J; bases not matched to a gene: 4. The CDR3 contains 14 residues. Germline V gene lookup returns CDR1 ENHRY and CDR2 SYGVKD.

The V and J genes are TRBV15 and TRBJ1-1, with D possibly being TRBD1 (5 bases). With 0 bases removed from V and 1 base from J, the gap between germline ends came to 9 bases. CDR3 length: 15 amino acids. CDR1 LNHNV and CDR2 YYDKDF come from the germline V gene (reference sequence). CDR3 loop: CATSRDQGGNTEAFF. Here the CDR3 DNA reads TGTGCCACCAGCAGAGATCAGGGCGGGAACACTGAAGCTTTCTTT.

This clonotype was counted a single time. The rearrangement joins TRBV7-8 to TRBJ2-7, with 8 bases lining up with TRBD1. The CDR3 length is 15 residues. V trimming: 8 bases; J trimming: 4 bases; junction bases outside the gene matches: 13. Germline V CDR1 and CDR2: SGHVS, FQNEAQ. The CDR3 bases are TGTGCCAGCTCACCGGACAGGGCCGGCCTTTACGAGCAGTACTTC. Translating gives CASSPDRAGLYEQYF.